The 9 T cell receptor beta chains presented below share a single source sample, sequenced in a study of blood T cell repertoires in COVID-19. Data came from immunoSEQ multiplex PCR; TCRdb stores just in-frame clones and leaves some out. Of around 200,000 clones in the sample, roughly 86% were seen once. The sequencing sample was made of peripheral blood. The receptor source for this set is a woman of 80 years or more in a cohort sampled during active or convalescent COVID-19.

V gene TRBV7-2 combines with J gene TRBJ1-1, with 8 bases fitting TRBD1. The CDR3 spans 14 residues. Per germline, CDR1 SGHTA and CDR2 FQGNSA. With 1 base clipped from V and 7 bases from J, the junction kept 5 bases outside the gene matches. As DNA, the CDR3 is TGTGCCAGCAGCTTAGGGGACAGGTCAGGTGAAGCTTTCTTT. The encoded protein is CASSLGDRSGEAFF. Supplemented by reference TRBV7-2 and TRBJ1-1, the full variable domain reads GAGVSQSPSNKVTEKGKDVELRCDPISGHTALYWYRQSLGQGLEFLIYFQGNSAPDKSGLPSDRFSAERTGGSVSTLTIQRTQQEDSAVYLCASSLGDRSGEAFFGQGTRLTVV.

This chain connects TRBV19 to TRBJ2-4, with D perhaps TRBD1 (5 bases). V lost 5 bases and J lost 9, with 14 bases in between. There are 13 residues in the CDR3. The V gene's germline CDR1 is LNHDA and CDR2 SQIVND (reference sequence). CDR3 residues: CASSFPQGAIQYF. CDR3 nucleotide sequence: TGTGCCAGTAGTTTCCCTCAAGGGGCCATTCAGTACTTC.

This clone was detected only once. DNA of the CDR3: TGTGCCAGCAGCTTAGGACTAGCGGGTTCTGATGAGCAGTTCTTC. Translation gives CASSLGLAGSDEQFF. This chain links TRBV7-9 with TRBJ2-1; 10 bases are shared with TRBD2. V dropped 1 base and J dropped 8; count of bases not matched to a gene: 5. The CDR3 runs to 15 residues. CDR1 is SEHNR, CDR2 FQNEAQ, per germline (reference sequence). The full variable domain, completed using reference TRBV7-9 and TRBJ2-1, is DTGVSQNPRHKITKRGQNVTFRCDPISEHNRLYWYRQTLGQGPEFLTYFQNEAQLEKSRLLSDRFSAERPKGSFSTLEIQRTEQGDSAMYLCASSLGLAGSDEQFFGPGTRLTVL.

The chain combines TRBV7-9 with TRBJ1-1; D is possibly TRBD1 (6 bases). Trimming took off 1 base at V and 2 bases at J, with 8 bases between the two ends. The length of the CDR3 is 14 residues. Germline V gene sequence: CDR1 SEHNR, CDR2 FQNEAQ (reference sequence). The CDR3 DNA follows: TGTGCCAGCAGCTTAGGGACAGCCAACACTGAAGCTTTCTTT. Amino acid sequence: CASSLGTANTEAFF.

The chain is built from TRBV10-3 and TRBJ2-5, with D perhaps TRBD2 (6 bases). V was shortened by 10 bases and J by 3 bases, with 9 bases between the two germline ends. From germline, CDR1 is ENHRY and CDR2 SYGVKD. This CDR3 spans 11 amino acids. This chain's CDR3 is CATTSKETQYF. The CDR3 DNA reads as TGTGCCACTACTAGCAAAGAGACCCAGTACTTC.

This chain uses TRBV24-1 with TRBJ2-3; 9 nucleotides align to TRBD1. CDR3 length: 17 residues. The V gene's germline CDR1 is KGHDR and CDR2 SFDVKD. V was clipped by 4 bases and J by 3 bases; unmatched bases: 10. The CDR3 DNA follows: TGTGCCACCAGTGAACCGGGGGACAGGGCTGGGACAGATACGCAGTATTTT. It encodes CATSEPGDRAGTDTQYF.

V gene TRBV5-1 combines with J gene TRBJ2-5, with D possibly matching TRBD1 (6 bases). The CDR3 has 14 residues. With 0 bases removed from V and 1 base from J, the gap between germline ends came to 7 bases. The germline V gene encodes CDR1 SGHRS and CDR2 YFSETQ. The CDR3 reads CASSLAQGQETQYF. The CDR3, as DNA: TGCGCCAGCAGCTTGGCACAGGGCCAAGAGACCCAGTACTTC.

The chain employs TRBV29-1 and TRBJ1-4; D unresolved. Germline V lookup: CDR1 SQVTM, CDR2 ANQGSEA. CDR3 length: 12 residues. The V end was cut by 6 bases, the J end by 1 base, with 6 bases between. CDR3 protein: CSVGGTNEKLFF. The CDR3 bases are TGCAGCGTCGGTGGAACTAATGAAAAACTGTTTTTT.

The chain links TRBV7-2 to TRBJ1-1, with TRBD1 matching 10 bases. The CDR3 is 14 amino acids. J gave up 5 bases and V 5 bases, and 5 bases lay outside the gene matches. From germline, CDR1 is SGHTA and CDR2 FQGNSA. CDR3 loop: CASSTGQGWTEAFF. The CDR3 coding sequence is TGTGCCAGCAGCACGGGACAGGGGTGGACTGAAGCTTTCTTT.